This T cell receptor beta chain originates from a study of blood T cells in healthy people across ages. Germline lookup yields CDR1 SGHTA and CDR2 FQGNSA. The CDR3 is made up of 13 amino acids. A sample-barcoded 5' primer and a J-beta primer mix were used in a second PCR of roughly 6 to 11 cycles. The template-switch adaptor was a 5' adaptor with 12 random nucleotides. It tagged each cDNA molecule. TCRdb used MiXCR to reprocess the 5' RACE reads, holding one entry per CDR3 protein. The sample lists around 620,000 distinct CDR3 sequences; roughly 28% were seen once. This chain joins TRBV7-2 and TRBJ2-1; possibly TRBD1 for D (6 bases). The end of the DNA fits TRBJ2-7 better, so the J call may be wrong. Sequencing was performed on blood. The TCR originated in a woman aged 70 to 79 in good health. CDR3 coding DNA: TGTGCCAGCAGCTCGCAGGGGCCCTGCGAGCAGTACTTC. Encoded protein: CASSSQGPCEQYF.